The source of this T cell receptor beta chain is a study of blood T cell repertoires in COVID-19. In the study overall: Spain, Italy and the United States supplied samples that represented acute and convalescent COVID-19. The analysed material was cDNA or gDNA that came from T cells, B-cell-depleted T cells, or PBMCs.

The assay was immunoSEQ multiplex PCR, and TCRdb's table has in-frame clones only and misses some. This table holds over 200,000 clones, about nine tenths found once. Ages ranged from about 18 to 100 years, with residence in about two dozen US areas. Assignment of participants to cohorts was predicated upon participant-reported clinical history. Trimming removed 3 bases at V and 2 bases at J, with 11 bases between. The CDR3 spans 15 residues. Germline V CDR1 and CDR2: ENHRY, SYGVKD. Sequencing used PBMCs or T cells enriched from blood (not recorded which). This chain links TRBV10-3 with TRBJ2-1; possible D gene TRBD2, 5 bases. The clonotype originates from a man between 18 and 29 years old who had recovered from COVID-19. DNA of the CDR3: TGTGCCATCAGTGAAGAGCGGAGAACCTACAATGAGCAGTTCTTC. It yields the protein CAISEERRTYNEQFF.